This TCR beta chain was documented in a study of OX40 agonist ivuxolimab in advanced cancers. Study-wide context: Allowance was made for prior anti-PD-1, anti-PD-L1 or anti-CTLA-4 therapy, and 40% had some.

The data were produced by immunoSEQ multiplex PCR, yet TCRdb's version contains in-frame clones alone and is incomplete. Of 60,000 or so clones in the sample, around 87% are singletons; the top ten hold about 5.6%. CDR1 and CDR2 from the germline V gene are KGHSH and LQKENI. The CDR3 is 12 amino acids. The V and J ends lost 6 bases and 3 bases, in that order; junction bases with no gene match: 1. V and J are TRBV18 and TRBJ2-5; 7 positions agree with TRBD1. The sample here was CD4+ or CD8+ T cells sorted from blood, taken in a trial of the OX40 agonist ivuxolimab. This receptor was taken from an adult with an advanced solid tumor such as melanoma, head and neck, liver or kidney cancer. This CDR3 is CASSGQKETQYF. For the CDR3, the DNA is TGTGCCAGCTCGGGACAGAAAGAGACCCAGTACTTC.